The rows below give T cell receptor beta chains drawn from one sample of a study of T cells in Graves' hyperthyroidism and ophthalmopathy. TCRdb reprocessed the multiplex PCR reads via MiXCR and lists one record per CDR3 protein. The repertoire holds fewer than 900,000 distinct CDR3 sequences, with around 17% as singletons. The specimen was blood. These TCRs come from a young man with Graves' hyperthyroidism. CDR3s include the opening cysteine and the closing phenylalanine or tryptophan. Fields, in order: D gene, clone size, J gene, V gene, CDR3 DNA, CDR3 protein. D genes are given only for firm matches. The size entry is marked missing in some rows and otherwise reads once, few, many or a size class.

d_gene: TRBD2; abundance: few; j_gene: TRBJ2-7; v_gene: TRBV7-2; CDR3nt: TGTGCCAGCAGCTGGTTTAGCGGGAGTTCTTACGAGCAGTACTTC; CDR3aa: CASSWFSGSSYEQYF
d_gene: NA; abundance: few; j_gene: TRBJ1-2; v_gene: TRBV14; CDR3nt: TGTGCCAGCAGCCACTACAAGGTGGAACTTGGCTACACCTTC; CDR3aa: CASSHYKVELGYTF
d_gene: TRBD2; abundance: NA; j_gene: TRBJ2-1; v_gene: TRBV7-6; CDR3nt: TGTGCCAGCAGCTTATTGAGAGTCCCAAGCGGGAGGGCCTACAATGAGCAGTTCTTC; CDR3aa: CASSLLRVPSGRAYNEQFF
d_gene: NA; abundance: NA; j_gene: TRBJ2-3; v_gene: TRBV9; CDR3nt: TGTGCCAGCAGCCCCGGATCGGGGATTCCGGATACGCAGTATTTT; CDR3aa: CASSPGSGIPDTQYF
d_gene: NA; abundance: NA; j_gene: TRBJ1-1; v_gene: TRBV19; CDR3nt: TGTGCCAGTAGTATTAGAAGGACAAGTAACACTGAAGCTTTCTTT; CDR3aa: CASSIRRTSNTEAFF
d_gene: TRBD1; abundance: many; j_gene: TRBJ2-7; v_gene: TRBV2; CDR3nt: TGTGCCAGCAGTTTAGACAGGGTCGCCGAGCAGTACTTC; CDR3aa: CASSLDRVAEQYF
d_gene: NA; abundance: few; j_gene: TRBJ2-3; v_gene: TRBV9; CDR3nt: TGTGCCAGCAGCGTAAAAGCCGGCGGACGCACAGATACGCAGTATTTT; CDR3aa: CASSVKAGGRTDTQYF
d_gene: NA; abundance: many; j_gene: TRBJ2-1; v_gene: TRBV30; CDR3nt: TGTGCCTGGAGTGTACTATTCTTGGTCCGTCGAAGGAATGAGCAGTTCTTC; CDR3aa: CAWSVLFLVRRRNEQFF
d_gene: NA; abundance: NA; j_gene: TRBJ2-1; v_gene: TRBV19; CDR3nt: TGTGCCAGTAGTATTACCTCGGCTGGCAATGAGCAGTTCTTC; CDR3aa: CASSITSAGNEQFF
d_gene: NA; abundance: many; j_gene: TRBJ2-6; v_gene: TRBV28; CDR3nt: TGTGCCAGCAGCGACGGCGGGGCCAACGTCCTGACTTTC; CDR3aa: CASSDGGANVLTF
d_gene: NA; abundance: many; j_gene: TRBJ2-1; v_gene: TRBV28; CDR3nt: TGTGCCAGCACCCTATCTATGGGACTCGACAATGAGCAGTTCTTC; CDR3aa: CASTLSMGLDNEQFF
d_gene: NA; abundance: NA; j_gene: TRBJ2-2; v_gene: TRBV15; CDR3nt: TGTGCCACCAGCAGAGATCGGCGGGGTATCGGGGAGCTGTTTTTT; CDR3aa: CATSRDRRGIGELFF
d_gene: NA; abundance: few; j_gene: TRBJ2-7; v_gene: TRBV2; CDR3nt: TGTGCCAGCAGTGAGTTCAGAGGGGGTCTCCGCGAGCAGTACTTC; CDR3aa: CASSEFRGGLREQYF
d_gene: NA; abundance: many; j_gene: TRBJ2-1; v_gene: TRBV12-3/TRBV12-4; CDR3nt: TGTGCCTGTCGCGGGGACTCCTACAATGAGCAGTTCTTC; CDR3aa: CACRGDSYNEQFF
d_gene: NA; abundance: many; j_gene: TRBJ2-1; v_gene: TRBV27; CDR3nt: TGTGCCAGCCACTCCTACAATGAGCAGTTCTTC; CDR3aa: CASHSYNEQFF
d_gene: NA; abundance: NA; j_gene: TRBJ1-4; v_gene: TRBV27; CDR3nt: TGTGCCAGCGGGTCGGCGTGGGGAACTAATGAAAAACTGTTTTTT; CDR3aa: CASGSAWGTNEKLFF
d_gene: TRBD2; abundance: NA; j_gene: TRBJ2-1; v_gene: TRBV7-2; CDR3nt: TGTGCCAGCAGCTCGAGGGAGGGGAGGCAGTTCTTC; CDR3aa: CASSSREGRQFF
d_gene: NA; abundance: many; j_gene: TRBJ2-3; v_gene: TRBV12-3/TRBV12-4; CDR3nt: TGTGCCAGCAGCCCATGGGGCAGGGGGGGCACAGATACGCAGTATTTT; CDR3aa: CASSPWGRGGTDTQYF
d_gene: TRBD2; abundance: few; j_gene: TRBJ2-7; v_gene: TRBV20-1; CDR3nt: TGCAGTGCTAGAGATCTGCGGGAGGGCCCAGAGCAGTACTTC; CDR3aa: CSARDLREGPEQYF
d_gene: TRBD2; abundance: NA; j_gene: TRBJ2-1; v_gene: TRBV12-3/TRBV12-4; CDR3nt: TGTGCCAGCAGTTTAATGGGCGGGAGTCCGAATGAGCAGTTCTTC; CDR3aa: CASSLMGGSPNEQFF
d_gene: NA; abundance: NA; j_gene: TRBJ1-6; v_gene: TRBV19; CDR3nt: TGTGCCAGCGGTTGGTATAATTCACCCCTCCACTTT; CDR3aa: CASGWYNSPLHF
d_gene: NA; abundance: few; j_gene: TRBJ2-2; v_gene: TRBV6-1; CDR3nt: TGTGCCAGCAGTGATTCCGGGGATCACGGGGAGCTGTTTTTT; CDR3aa: CASSDSGDHGELFF
d_gene: TRBD2; abundance: NA; j_gene: TRBJ2-7; v_gene: TRBV28; CDR3nt: TGCGCCAGCAGCCAAGATTTTTCCTCGGGAGGCCACCCTTACGAGCAGTACTTC; CDR3aa: CASSQDFSSGGHPYEQYF
d_gene: TRBD1; abundance: NA; j_gene: TRBJ1-2; v_gene: TRBV5-5; CDR3nt: TGTGCCAGCAGTTTATACCAGGGGGATGGCTACACCTTC; CDR3aa: CASSLYQGDGYTF
d_gene: TRBD2; abundance: NA; j_gene: TRBJ2-7; v_gene: TRBV20-1; CDR3nt: TGCAGTGCTAGAGACGCGGGAGGCCTCTCCTACGAGCAGTACTTC; CDR3aa: CSARDAGGLSYEQYF
d_gene: TRBD1; abundance: NA; j_gene: TRBJ1-2; v_gene: TRBV7-6; CDR3nt: TGTGCCAGCAGCTTAGGACAGGGAAACAACTATGGCTACACCTTC; CDR3aa: CASSLGQGNNYGYTF
d_gene: NA; abundance: NA; j_gene: TRBJ2-7; v_gene: TRBV7-2; CDR3nt: TGTGTCAGCAGCTGGGGCAGATCCTACGAGCAGTACTTC; CDR3aa: CVSSWGRSYEQYF
d_gene: NA; abundance: NA; j_gene: TRBJ1-5; v_gene: TRBV6-1; CDR3nt: TGTGCCAGCATTCCCCCGAATGGAGGGTATAATCAGCCCCAGCATTTT; CDR3aa: CASIPPNGGYNQPQHF
d_gene: NA; abundance: NA; j_gene: TRBJ2-5; v_gene: TRBV12-3/TRBV12-4; CDR3nt: TGTGCCAGCAGTTTCCCCGAGAGCCGAGAGACCCAGTACTTC; CDR3aa: CASSFPESRETQYF
d_gene: NA; abundance: many; j_gene: TRBJ2-3; v_gene: TRBV18; CDR3nt: TGTGCCAGCTCACCTACCAGCGGTTACACAGATACGCAGTATTTT; CDR3aa: CASSPTSGYTDTQYF
d_gene: NA; abundance: NA; j_gene: TRBJ1-1; v_gene: TRBV27; CDR3nt: TGTGCCAGCAGTTTTTTGGGCGTCAGCGGTGAAGCTTTCTTT; CDR3aa: CASSFLGVSGEAFF
d_gene: TRBD2; abundance: few; j_gene: TRBJ2-1; v_gene: TRBV24-1; CDR3nt: TGTGCCACCAGTGCCTGGACTAGCGGCTCCTACAATGAGCAGTTCTTC; CDR3aa: CATSAWTSGSYNEQFF
d_gene: NA; abundance: many; j_gene: TRBJ2-5; v_gene: TRBV5-1; CDR3nt: TGCGCCAGCAGCTCGCTAGGGATGAGAGGGGAGACCCAGTACTTC; CDR3aa: CASSSLGMRGETQYF
d_gene: TRBD2; abundance: many; j_gene: TRBJ2-7; v_gene: TRBV20-1; CDR3nt: TGCAGTGCTAGAGGGATGGAGCGGGAGGGCCTTTTCGGCGAGCAGTACTTC; CDR3aa: CSARGMEREGLFGEQYF
d_gene: NA; abundance: many; j_gene: TRBJ1-3; v_gene: TRBV7-3; CDR3nt: TGTGCCAGCAGCTTAACTCCAGGGACTGGAAACACCATATATTTT; CDR3aa: CASSLTPGTGNTIYF
d_gene: TRBD1; abundance: few; j_gene: TRBJ2-2; v_gene: TRBV20-1; CDR3nt: TGCAGTGCGTCCGGGACAGCCACCGGGGAGCTGTTTTTT; CDR3aa: CSASGTATGELFF
d_gene: NA; abundance: NA; j_gene: TRBJ2-3; v_gene: TRBV25-1; CDR3nt: TGTGCCAGCAGTGACAGTAGGGCAGATACGCAGTATTTT; CDR3aa: CASSDSRADTQYF
d_gene: TRBD2; abundance: many; j_gene: TRBJ2-7; v_gene: TRBV27; CDR3nt: TGTGCCAGCAGTATTTCCGGGACTAGCAACTACGAGCAGTACTTC; CDR3aa: CASSISGTSNYEQYF
d_gene: NA; abundance: many; j_gene: TRBJ2-2; v_gene: TRBV2; CDR3nt: TGTGCCAGCAGTTACAGTTTGACCGGGGAGCTGTTTTTT; CDR3aa: CASSYSLTGELFF
d_gene: NA; abundance: many; j_gene: TRBJ1-1; v_gene: TRBV27; CDR3nt: TGTGCCAGCAGTTTATCGCCCGACCACCCCCCCCAGGAAGTGGAGCCTTTCTTT; CDR3aa: CASSLSPDHPPQEVEPFF
d_gene: TRBD2; abundance: NA; j_gene: TRBJ2-7; v_gene: TRBV20-1; CDR3nt: TGCAGTGCCAGTTGGGGAGCGGGAGGGGGTGAGCAGTACTTC; CDR3aa: CSASWGAGGGEQYF
d_gene: TRBD2; abundance: NA; j_gene: TRBJ2-3; v_gene: TRBV2; CDR3nt: TGTGCCAGCTTTGCCCCTTTAGCGGGAGAGGATACGCAGTATTTT; CDR3aa: CASFAPLAGEDTQYF
d_gene: NA; abundance: many; j_gene: TRBJ1-2; v_gene: TRBV6-1; CDR3nt: TGTGCCACAGGACAGAACTATGGCTACACCTTC; CDR3aa: CATGQNYGYTF
d_gene: NA; abundance: few; j_gene: TRBJ1-2; v_gene: TRBV6-2/TRBV6-3; CDR3nt: TGTGCCAGCAGTTACTCCCCATTAGAGGGAAACTATGGCTACACCTTC; CDR3aa: CASSYSPLEGNYGYTF
d_gene: TRBD2; abundance: few; j_gene: TRBJ2-7; v_gene: TRBV7-2; CDR3nt: TGTGCCAGCAAGTCAAAGCTAGCGGGAGCCGAGCAGTACTTC; CDR3aa: CASKSKLAGAEQYF
d_gene: NA; abundance: many; j_gene: TRBJ2-7; v_gene: TRBV28; CDR3nt: TGTGCCAGCAGTATGACTGCCCACGAGCAGTACTTC; CDR3aa: CASSMTAHEQYF
d_gene: TRBD1; abundance: few; j_gene: TRBJ2-7; v_gene: TRBV5-1; CDR3nt: TGCGCCAGCAGCTCCGATCCCGGGACAGGGAATGAGCAGTACTTC; CDR3aa: CASSSDPGTGNEQYF
d_gene: NA; abundance: many; j_gene: TRBJ2-3; v_gene: TRBV20-1; CDR3nt: TGCAGTGCTAGAGTGGTCACCGATGGCACAGATACGCAGTATTTT; CDR3aa: CSARVVTDGTDTQYF
d_gene: NA; abundance: few; j_gene: TRBJ2-3; v_gene: TRBV27; CDR3nt: TGTGCCAGCAGTTTCAGGGGGGGAACAGATACGCAGTATTTT; CDR3aa: CASSFRGGTDTQYF